The 25 T cell receptor beta chains in this list originate from one sample, sequenced in a study of T cells in Graves' hyperthyroidism and ophthalmopathy. It was RNA transcripts that yielded the amplified TCR beta CDR3 regions. With the HTBI primer set, the TCR CDR3 went through a first round of RT-PCR. TCRdb reprocessed the multiplex PCR reads with MiXCR, giving one entry per CDR3 protein. The sample carries about 530,000 distinct CDR3 sequences, approximately 17% recorded once. The sample was blood. The receptors were sampled from a woman between 18 and 30 years old with Graves' ophthalmopathy.

On this clonotype: A much larger clone is a single base away; this may be a read error. V gene TRBV20-1 combines with J gene TRBJ2-7, with 9 bases fitting TRBD1. Trimming at V came to 8 bases and at J to 2 bases, leaving 13 bases not matched to a gene. The germline V gene has CDR1 DFQATT and CDR2 SNEGSKA (reference sequence). This CDR3 has 15 residues. Here the CDR3 reads CSTTLGQGITYEQYF. Here the CDR3 DNA reads TGCAGTACTACCCTGGGACAGGGCATAACCTACGAGCAGTACTTC.

This clonotype was counted many times. The V gene is TRBV7-8, the J gene TRBJ2-2; 13 bases are shared with TRBD2. Germline V gene data show CDR1 as SGHVS and CDR2 as FQNEAQ. The V segment lost 1 base and the J segment 0 bases; nucleotides outside the gene matches: 11. CDR3 length: 21 residues. The chain's CDR3 is CASSLVRTSGGDIANTGELFF. In nucleotides, the CDR3 is TGTGCCAGCAGCTTAGTAAGGACTAGCGGGGGTGATATCGCGAACACCGGGGAGCTGTTTTTT.

This clonotype was seen a few times. The CDR3: CSALRQQLSNEKLFF. CDR3 DNA sequence: TGCAGTGCTCTTAGACAGCAGCTGAGCAATGAAAAACTGTTTTTT. This chain joins TRBV20-1 and TRBJ1-4, with TRBD1 as a possible D gene (5 bases). With 5 bases removed from V and 5 bases from J, the gap between germline ends came to 18 bases. The germline gives CDR1 DFQATT, CDR2 SNEGSKA (reference sequence). This CDR3 region has 15 residues.

This clonotype occurred many times. The chain employs TRBV10-3 and TRBJ1-2; D might be TRBD1 (5 bases). The CDR3 is 13 amino acids. Per germline, CDR1 ENHRY and CDR2 SYGVKD. V lost 0 bases to trimming and J lost 8 bases, with 10 bases between them. The CDR3 coding sequence is TGTGCCATCAGTGAGTCGACGGGGGTAGGCTACACCTTC. This gives the protein CAISESTGVGYTF.

This clonotype was recorded at least ten times. V is TRBV12-5 and J is TRBJ2-3; TRBD2 agrees at 7 bases. Germline V lookup: CDR1 LGHNT, CDR2 FRNRAP. Trimming at V came to 4 bases and at J to 2 bases, leaving 15 bases not matched to a gene. The CDR3 length is 18 residues. CDR3 residues: CASGSTPTRDYTTDTQYF. The DNA for the CDR3 is TGTGCTAGTGGTTCGACGCCGACACGGGACTACACCACAGATACGCAGTATTTT.

This clonotype came up many times. J is TRBJ1-2 and V is TRBV6-2 or TRBV6-3, with D possibly matching TRBD1 (5 bases). Germline V lookup: CDR1 MNHEY, CDR2 SVGEGT. The V and J ends lost 5 bases and 4 bases respectively, with 11 bases between them. The CDR3 is 13 amino acids. CDR3 in amino acids: CASSQQEIYGYTF. The DNA for the CDR3 is TGTGCCAGCAGTCAACAGGAGATCTATGGCTACACCTTC.

This sequence joins TRBV28 and TRBJ1-2, with 8 nucleotides matching TRBD1. CDR1 and CDR2 (germline): MDHEN, SYDVKM. With V trimmed by 4 bases and J by 4 bases, 8 bases remained unmatched. The CDR3 is 15 amino acids. The CDR3 protein is CASSSWTGYSYGYTF. The CDR3 coding sequence is TGTGCCAGCAGTTCATGGACAGGGTACTCCTATGGCTACACCTTC.

This clonotype was observed at least ten times. The CDR3 loop reads CASSLVDRDTGELFF. The DNA for the CDR3 is TGTGCCAGCAGCTTAGTGGACAGAGACACCGGGGAGCTGTTTTTT. This chain uses TRBV7-9 with TRBJ2-2; the D gene is possibly TRBD1 (6 bases). The CDR3 totals 15 residues. Trimming took off 1 base at V and 3 bases at J, with 9 bases between the two ends. Germline V CDR1 and CDR2: SEHNR, FQNEAQ (reference sequence).

The CDR3 bases are TGTGCCAGCTCACCAAAGGAGGGGACTAATTCACCCCTCCACTTT. It codes for CASSPKEGTNSPLHF. This sequence joins TRBV18 and TRBJ1-6; weak D call: TRBD1 (5 bases). Germline V gene data show CDR1 as KGHSH and CDR2 as LQKENI. Trimming removed 2 bases at V and 6 bases at J, with 11 bases between. CDR3 length: 15 residues.

This clonotype was observed many times. This chain uses TRBV7-2 with TRBJ2-7; 7 bases match TRBD2. CDR1 and CDR2 from the germline V gene are SGHTA and FQGNSA. The V gene end was trimmed by 1 base and the J gene end by 4 bases; junction bases not matched to a gene: 7. CDR3 size: 15 residues. The CDR3 bases are TGTGCCAGCAGCTTAGACGTGGCTAGCGGTTACGAGCAGTACTTC. Translation: CASSLDVASGYEQYF.

This sequence joins TRBV5-1 and TRBJ2-7; tentatively, D is TRBD1 or TRBD2 (6 bases each). Germline V gene sequence: CDR1 SGHRS, CDR2 YFSETQ. CDR3 length equals 14 residues. The V end lost 3 bases, the J end lost 1 base, and 11 bases lay between the germline ends. The CDR3 region has the DNA TGCGCCAGCAGCTCGGAGGGGGTGTCCTACGAGCAGTACTTC. This gives the protein CASSSEGVSYEQYF.

V gene TRBV6-1 combines with J gene TRBJ2-5, with unresolved D. The CDR3 contains 14 residues. V was clipped by 3 bases and J by 4 bases, with 12 bases between them. Per germline, CDR1 MNHNS and CDR2 SASEGT. CDR3: CASSESSRVETQYF. CDR3 DNA: TGTGCCAGCAGTGAGTCTTCCCGTGTAGAGACCCAGTACTTC.

The chain carries TRBV7-2 and TRBJ2-7, with no clear D. The CDR3 extends over 11 amino acids. The ends were cut back, 7 bases at V and 1 base at J, with 5 bases in the middle. CDR1 is SGHTA and CDR2 is FQGNSA in the germline V gene. The CDR3 is CASTQSYEQYF. The CDR3, as DNA: TGTGCCAGCACCCAATCCTACGAGCAGTACTTC.

This clonotype was observed a handful of times. Given the absence of the conserved phenylalanine or tryptophan at the CDR3 end, a read error is likely. The chain employs TRBV7-2 and TRBJ2-3, with TRBD2 matching over 7 bases. CDR1 is SGHTA, CDR2 FQGNSA, per germline. This CDR3 has 18 residues. The trim removed 1 base at V and 2 bases at J, leaving 12 bases unmatched. The DNA for the CDR3 is TGTGCCAGCAGCTTAGGGAGAACATCTAGCGGCCACACAGATACGCAGTATCTT. Translated, it gives CASSLGRTSSGHTDTQYL.

With regard to this clonotype: Germline is not matched at one junction end, which may reflect a read error. This chain links TRBV5-8 with TRBJ1-2; D may be TRBD1 (6 bases). The length of the CDR3 is 13 residues. Germline V gene data show CDR1 as SGHTS and CDR2 as YDEGEE. Here the CDR3 reads CASSLAPGEGYTF. The CDR3 bases are TGCGCCAGCAGCTTGGCGCCAGGGGAAGGCTACACCTTC.

The rearrangement links TRBV20-1 to TRBJ2-1; D uncertain. The CDR3 is 12 amino acids. Germline assignment: CDR1 DFQATT and CDR2 SNEGSKA (reference sequence). Trimming took off 4 bases at V and 8 bases at J, with 12 bases between the two ends. The CDR3 is CSANIVAHEQFF. The CDR3 region has the DNA TGCAGTGCTAATATTGTAGCCCATGAGCAGTTCTTC.

This clonotype was seen at least ten times. This sequence joins TRBV27 and TRBJ2-3, with D perhaps TRBD1 or TRBD2 (6 bases each). Trimming cost V 4 bases and J 5 bases, with 16 bases left between them. The CDR3 has 15 residues. Germline-derived CDR1 and CDR2 are MNHEY and SMNVEV (reference sequence). The DNA of the CDR3 is TGTGCCAGCAGTTCGTGGGGGGCCGGCGAAGATACGCAGTATTTT. Protein: CASSSWGAGEDTQYF.

This clonotype occurred many times. The rearrangement uses TRBV2 and TRBJ1-5; no definite D call. Germline-derived CDR1 and CDR2 are SNHLY and FYNNEI. The germline V and J ends were trimmed by 7 bases and 7 bases, with 23 bases remaining between them. The length of the CDR3 is 16 residues. The CDR3 nucleotides read TGTGCCAGCACCAAGAATTGGGAGAGGGTGGGGCAGCCCCAGCATTTT. Protein sequence: CASTKNWERVGQPQHF.

This clonotype was observed once. A much larger clone is a single base away; this may be a read error. Here the CDR3 DNA reads TGCGCCAGCAGCACCTGGACAGGCCCGATCAGTACCTTAGACCACACAGATACGCAGTATTTT. Protein product: CASSTWTGPISTLDHTDTQYF. The chain links TRBV5-1 to TRBJ2-3; 7 bases line up with TRBD1. Germline V gene sequence: CDR1 SGHRS, CDR2 YFSETQ. This CDR3 has 21 amino acids. Germline trimming cut 4 bases from V and 2 bases from J; bases unmatched to any gene: 25.

This clonotype was seen once. The V call is TRBV5-4, the J call TRBJ2-1; 12 bases match TRBD2. V shed 4 bases, J shed 7 bases, and the junction held 12 bases outside the gene matches. The CDR3 is 17 amino acids. Per germline, CDR1 SGHNT and CDR2 YYREEE (reference sequence). CDR3 DNA: TGTGCCAGCAGCGACACTAGCGGGGGGATCTCTTGGAATGAGCAGTTCTTC. Encoded protein: CASSDTSGGISWNEQFF.

This clonotype was observed at least ten times. J is TRBJ2-1 and V is TRBV30; weak D call: TRBD2 (6 bases). Germline CDR1 GTSNPN, CDR2 SVGIG (reference sequence). Deletions cut 0 bases from V and 3 bases from J, with 21 bases between. The CDR3 runs 18 residues. The CDR3 loop is CAWSVSLPTSGIYNEQFF. The CDR3 DNA reads as TGTGCCTGGAGTGTAAGCCTCCCGACTAGTGGAATCTACAATGAGCAGTTCTTC.

Ten or more counts support this clonotype. The chain employs TRBV2 and TRBJ2-3, with 11 bases matching TRBD2. CDR1 SNHLY and CDR2 FYNNEI come from the germline V gene. J lost 3 bases, V lost 7 bases, and 12 bases had no gene match. There are 17 residues in the CDR3. Here the CDR3 reads CASMRLAGGVQTDTQYF. The CDR3 DNA sequence: TGTGCCAGCATGAGGCTAGCGGGGGGCGTGCAGACAGATACGCAGTATTTT.

This clonotype came up many times. The rearrangement joins TRBV27 to TRBJ2-1; perhaps TRBD1 as D (6 bases). The CDR3 covers 17 residues. V was pared by 4 bases and J by 0 bases, with 16 bases between. Germline V lookup: CDR1 MNHEY, CDR2 SMNVEV (reference sequence). As DNA, the CDR3 is TGTGCCAGCAGTTCACGACAGGTCAAGAGCTCCTACAATGAGCAGTTCTTC. It yields the protein CASSSRQVKSSYNEQFF.

This clonotype has just a few counts. This chain links TRBV7-3 with TRBJ2-3, with TRBD1 as a possible D gene (5 bases). Trimming stripped 3 bases from V and 6 bases from J, with 10 bases between. Per the germline V gene, CDR1 is SGHTA and CDR2 is FQGTGA. This CDR3 contains 13 residues. The CDR3 bases are TGTGCCAGCAGCTTTAAAGGGGCGGATACGCAGTATTTT. This sequence encodes CASSFKGADTQYF.

Concerning this clonotype: Germline and junction disagree at one end, which may indicate a read error. The chain links TRBV7-2 to TRBJ2-7, with 7 bases lining up with TRBD2. This CDR3 contains 16 residues. CDR1 is SGHTA, CDR2 FQGNSA, per germline. The CDR3 is CASSCKVGRIPYERYF. CDR3 nucleotide sequence: TGTGCCAGCTCATGTAAGGTCGGGAGGATCCCCTACGAGCGGTACTTC.